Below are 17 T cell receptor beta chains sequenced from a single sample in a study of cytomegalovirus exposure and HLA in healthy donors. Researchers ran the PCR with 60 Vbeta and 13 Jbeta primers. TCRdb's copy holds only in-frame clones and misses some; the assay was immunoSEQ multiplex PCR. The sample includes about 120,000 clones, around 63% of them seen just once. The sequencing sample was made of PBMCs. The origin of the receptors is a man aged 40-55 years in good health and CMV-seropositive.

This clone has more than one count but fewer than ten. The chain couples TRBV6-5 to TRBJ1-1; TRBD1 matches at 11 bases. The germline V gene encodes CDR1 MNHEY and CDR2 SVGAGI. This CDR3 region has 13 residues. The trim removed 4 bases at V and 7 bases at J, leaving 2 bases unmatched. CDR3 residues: CASSLDRGREAFF. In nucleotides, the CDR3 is TGTGCCAGCAGTTTGGACAGGGGGCGTGAAGCTTTCTTT.

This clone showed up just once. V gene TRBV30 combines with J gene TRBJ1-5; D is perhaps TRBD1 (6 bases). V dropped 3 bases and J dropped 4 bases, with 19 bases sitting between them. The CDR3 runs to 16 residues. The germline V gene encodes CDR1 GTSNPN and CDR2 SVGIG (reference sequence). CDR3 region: CAWSQRGGHLNQPQHF. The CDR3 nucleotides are TGTGCCTGGAGCCAACGGGGGGGACACCTAAATCAGCCCCAGCATTTT.

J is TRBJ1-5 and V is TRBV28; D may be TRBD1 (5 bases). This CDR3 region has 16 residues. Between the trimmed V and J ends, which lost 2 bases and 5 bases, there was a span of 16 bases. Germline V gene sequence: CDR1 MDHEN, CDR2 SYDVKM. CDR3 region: CASSLDPGGEYQPQHF. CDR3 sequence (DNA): TGTGCCAGCAGTTTAGATCCGGGGGGTGAGTATCAGCCCCAGCATTTT.

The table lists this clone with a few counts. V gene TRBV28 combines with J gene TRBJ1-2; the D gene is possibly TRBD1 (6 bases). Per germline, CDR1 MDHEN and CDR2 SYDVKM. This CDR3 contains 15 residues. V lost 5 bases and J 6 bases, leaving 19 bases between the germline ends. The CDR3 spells CASSAPGRGKDGYTF. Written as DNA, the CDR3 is TGTGCCAGCAGTGCCCCTGGCAGGGGTAAGGATGGCTACACCTTC.

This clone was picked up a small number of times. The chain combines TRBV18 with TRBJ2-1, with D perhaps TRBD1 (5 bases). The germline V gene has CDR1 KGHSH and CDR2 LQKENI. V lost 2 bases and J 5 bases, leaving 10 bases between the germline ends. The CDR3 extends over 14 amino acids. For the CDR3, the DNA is TGTGCCAGCTCACCAAAGGGGCTTAACAATGAGCAGTTCTTC. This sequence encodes CASSPKGLNNEQFF. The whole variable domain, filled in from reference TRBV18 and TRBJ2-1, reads NAGVMQNPRHLVRRRGQEARLRCSPMKGHSHVYWYRQLPEEGLKFMVYLQKENIIDESGMPKERFSAEFPKEGPSILRIQQVVRGDSAAYFCASSPKGLNNEQFFGPGTRLTVL.

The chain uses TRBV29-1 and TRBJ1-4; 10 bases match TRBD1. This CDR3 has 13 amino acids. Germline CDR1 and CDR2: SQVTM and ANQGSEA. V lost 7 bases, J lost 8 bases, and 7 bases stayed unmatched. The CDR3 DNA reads TGCAGCGAGACAGGGGGCTGGAGGGAAAAACTGTTTTTT. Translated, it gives CSETGGWREKLFF.

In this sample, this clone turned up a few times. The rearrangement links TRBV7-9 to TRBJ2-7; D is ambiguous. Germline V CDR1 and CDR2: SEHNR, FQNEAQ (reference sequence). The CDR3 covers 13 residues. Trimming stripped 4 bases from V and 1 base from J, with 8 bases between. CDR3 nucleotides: TGTGCCAGCAGCTCGGCGGTATCCTACGAGCAGTACTTC. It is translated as CASSSAVSYEQYF.

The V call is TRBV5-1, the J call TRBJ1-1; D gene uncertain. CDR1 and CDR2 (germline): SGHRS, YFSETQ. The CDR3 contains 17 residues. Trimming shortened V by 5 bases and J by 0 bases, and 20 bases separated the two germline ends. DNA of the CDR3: TGCGCCAGCAGGCCACAGCCATTCGCCGTCATGAACACTGAAGCTTTCTTT. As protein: CASRPQPFAVMNTEAFF.

CDR3 DNA: TGTGCCAGCAGCGCTGGCCCCGGGACTAGCACAGATACGCAGTATTTT. It encodes CASSAGPGTSTDTQYF. The chain links TRBV7-2 to TRBJ2-3, with a tentative D call TRBD2 (6 bases). Trimming took 5 bases from V and 0 from J, leaving 15 bases between them. This CDR3 is 16 amino acids long. CDR1 and CDR2 from the germline V gene are SGHTA and FQGNSA.

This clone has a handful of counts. CDR3 sequence reads: CASSQGTGGTMNTEAFF. CDR3 nucleotide sequence: TGCGCCAGCAGCCAAGGGACAGGGGGTACGATGAACACTGAAGCTTTCTTT. This sequence joins TRBV4-3 and TRBJ1-1; 10 bases align to TRBD1. This CDR3 region has 17 residues. Germline CDR1 LGHNA, CDR2 YSLEER. With V trimmed by 1 base and J by 0 bases, 5 bases remained unmatched.

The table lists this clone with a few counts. The CDR3 coding sequence is TGTGCCAGCAGTTTAGCAGGGTCCAAAAACATTCAGTACTTC. Its protein is CASSLAGSKNIQYF. The chain employs TRBV27 and TRBJ2-4; D perhaps matches TRBD1 (5 bases). V was clipped by 2 bases and J by 2 bases, with 7 bases between them. In germline, CDR1 is MNHEY, CDR2 SMNVEV (reference sequence). There are 14 residues in the CDR3.

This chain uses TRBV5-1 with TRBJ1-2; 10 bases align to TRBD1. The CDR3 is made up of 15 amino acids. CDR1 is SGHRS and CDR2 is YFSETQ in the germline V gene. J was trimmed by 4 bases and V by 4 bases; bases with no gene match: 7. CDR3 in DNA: TGCGCCAGCAGCCCGGTGGACAGGGGGGTCTATGGCTACACCTTC. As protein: CASSPVDRGVYGYTF. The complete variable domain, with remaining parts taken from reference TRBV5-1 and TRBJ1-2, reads KAGVTQTPRYLIKTRGQQVTLSCSPISGHRSVSWYQQTPGQGLQFLFEYFSETQRNKGNFPGRFSGRQFSNSRSEMNVSTLELGDSALYLCASSPVDRGVYGYTFGSGTRLTVV.

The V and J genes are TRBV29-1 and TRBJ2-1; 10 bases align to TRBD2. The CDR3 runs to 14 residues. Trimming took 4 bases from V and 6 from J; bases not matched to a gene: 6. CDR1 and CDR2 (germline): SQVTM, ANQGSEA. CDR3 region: CSVAAGGIGNEQFF. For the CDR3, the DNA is TGCAGCGTTGCAGCGGGAGGGATCGGCAATGAGCAGTTCTTC.

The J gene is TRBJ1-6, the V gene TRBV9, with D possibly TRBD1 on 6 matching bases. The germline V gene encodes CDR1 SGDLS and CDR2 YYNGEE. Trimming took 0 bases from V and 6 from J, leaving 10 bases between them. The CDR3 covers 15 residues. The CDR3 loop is CASSVDAGANSPLHF. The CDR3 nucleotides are TGTGCCAGCAGCGTAGATGCAGGGGCTAATTCACCCCTCCACTTT.

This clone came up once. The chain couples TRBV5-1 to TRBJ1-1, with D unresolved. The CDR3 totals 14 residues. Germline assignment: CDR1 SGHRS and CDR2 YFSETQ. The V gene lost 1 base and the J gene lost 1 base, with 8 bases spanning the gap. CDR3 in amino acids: CASSLLSRNTEAFF. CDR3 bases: TGCGCCAGCAGCTTGCTTAGCCGGAACACTGAAGCTTTCTTT.

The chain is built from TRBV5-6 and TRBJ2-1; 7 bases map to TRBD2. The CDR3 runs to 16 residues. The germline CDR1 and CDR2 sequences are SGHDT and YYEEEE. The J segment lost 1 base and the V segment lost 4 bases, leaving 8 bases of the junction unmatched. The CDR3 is CASSRDAGVSYNEQFF. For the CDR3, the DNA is TGTGCCAGCAGCAGGGACGCGGGAGTATCCTACAATGAGCAGTTCTTC.

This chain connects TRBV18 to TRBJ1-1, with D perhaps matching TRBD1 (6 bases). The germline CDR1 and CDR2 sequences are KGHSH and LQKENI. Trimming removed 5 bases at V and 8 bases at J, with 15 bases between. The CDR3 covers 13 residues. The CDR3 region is CASSGDTLPEAFF. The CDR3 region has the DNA TGTGCCAGCTCAGGGGACACCCTCCCCGAAGCTTTCTTT.